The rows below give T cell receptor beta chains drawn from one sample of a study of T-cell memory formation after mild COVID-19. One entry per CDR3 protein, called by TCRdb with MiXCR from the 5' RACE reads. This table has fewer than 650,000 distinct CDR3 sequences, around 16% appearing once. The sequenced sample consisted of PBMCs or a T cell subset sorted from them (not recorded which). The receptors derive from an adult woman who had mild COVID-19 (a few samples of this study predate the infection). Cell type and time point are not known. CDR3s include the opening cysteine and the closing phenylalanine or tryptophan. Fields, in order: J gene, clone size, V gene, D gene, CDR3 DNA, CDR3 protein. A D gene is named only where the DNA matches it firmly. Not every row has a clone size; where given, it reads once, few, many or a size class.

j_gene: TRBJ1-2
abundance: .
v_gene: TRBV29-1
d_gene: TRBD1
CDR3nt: TGCAGCGCATCGGGACAGGGGGCGAAGTCCTACGGCTACACCTTC
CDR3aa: CSASGQGAKSYGYTF

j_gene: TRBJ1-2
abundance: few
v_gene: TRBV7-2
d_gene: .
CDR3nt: TGTGCCAGCATTCCGCCTTATGGCTACACCTTC
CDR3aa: CASIPPYGYTF

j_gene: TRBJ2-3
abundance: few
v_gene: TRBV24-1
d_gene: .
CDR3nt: TGTGCCACCAGTGACCCTCCCCAGCCGGGAAGCACAGATACGCAGTATTTT
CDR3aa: CATSDPPQPGSTDTQYF

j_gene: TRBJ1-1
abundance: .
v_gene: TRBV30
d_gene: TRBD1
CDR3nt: TGTGCCTGGAGTGTACAGGCAGGGGGACTCACTGAAGCTTTCTTT
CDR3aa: CAWSVQAGGLTEAFF

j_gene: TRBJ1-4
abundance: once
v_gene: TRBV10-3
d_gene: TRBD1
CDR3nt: TGTGCCATCAGTGGAGACAGGGCGAGGAATGAAAAACTGTTTTTT
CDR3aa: CAISGDRARNEKLFF

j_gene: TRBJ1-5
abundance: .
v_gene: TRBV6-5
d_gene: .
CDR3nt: TGTGCCAGCAGCTTACTTGGGACGGTTAATAGCAATCAGCCCCAGCATTTT
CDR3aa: CASSLLGTVNSNQPQHF

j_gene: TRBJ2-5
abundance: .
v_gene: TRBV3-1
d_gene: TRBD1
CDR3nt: TGTGCCAGCAGCCCCAGGGGGTCTTACGGGGAGACCCAGTACTTC
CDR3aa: CASSPRGSYGETQYF

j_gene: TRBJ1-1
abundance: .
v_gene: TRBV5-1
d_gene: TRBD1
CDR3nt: TGCGCCAGCAGGACAGGGGGCGCATCGACTGAAGCTTTCTTT
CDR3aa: CASRTGGASTEAFF

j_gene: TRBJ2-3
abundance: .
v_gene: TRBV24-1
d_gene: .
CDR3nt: TGTGCCACCAGTGATTTGTCCCACAGCGGAAAAGATACGCAGTATTTT
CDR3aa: CATSDLSHSGKDTQYF

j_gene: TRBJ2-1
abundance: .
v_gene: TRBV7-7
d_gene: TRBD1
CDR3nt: TGTGCCAGCAGCCCAGGACAGGTGGGGAATGAGCAGTTCTTC
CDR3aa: CASSPGQVGNEQFF

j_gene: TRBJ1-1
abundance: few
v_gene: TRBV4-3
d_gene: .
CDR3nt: TGCGCCAGCAGCCCCGGAAGAATGAACACTGAAGCTTTCTTT
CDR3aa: CASSPGRMNTEAFF

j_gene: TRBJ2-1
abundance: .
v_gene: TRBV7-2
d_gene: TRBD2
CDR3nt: TGTGCCAGCAGCTTTAGCGGGAAGCAGCAGTTCTTC
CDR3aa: CASSFSGKQQFF

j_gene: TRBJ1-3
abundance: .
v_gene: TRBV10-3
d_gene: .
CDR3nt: TGTGCCATCAGTGAGTCTCTTTCTCGGATTGGTGGAAACACCATATATTTT
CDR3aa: CAISESLSRIGGNTIYF

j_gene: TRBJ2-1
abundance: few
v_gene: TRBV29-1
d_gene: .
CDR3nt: TGCAGCGTTGCCGGCAGTCCCTACAATGAGCAGTTCTTC
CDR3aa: CSVAGSPYNEQFF

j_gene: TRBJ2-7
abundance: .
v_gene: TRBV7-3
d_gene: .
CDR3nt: TGTGCCAGCAGCTTAACAGGGGCCAGCTACGAGCAGTACTTC
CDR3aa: CASSLTGASYEQYF

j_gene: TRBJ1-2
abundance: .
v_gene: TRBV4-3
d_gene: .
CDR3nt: TGCGCCAGCAGCCAAGAGTATCGGGAGAGCTATGGCTACACCTTC
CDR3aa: CASSQEYRESYGYTF

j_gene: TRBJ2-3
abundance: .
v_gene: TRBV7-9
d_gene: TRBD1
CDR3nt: TGTGCCAGCAGCTCTTACAGGGGGCCCAGCACAGATACGCAGTATTTT
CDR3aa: CASSSYRGPSTDTQYF

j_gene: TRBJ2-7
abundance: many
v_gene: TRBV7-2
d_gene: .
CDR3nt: TGTGCCAGCAGCTCCGATTGGGGGTTCTCCTACGAGCAGTACTTC
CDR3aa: CASSSDWGFSYEQYF

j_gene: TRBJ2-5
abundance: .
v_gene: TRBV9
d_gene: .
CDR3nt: TGTGCCAGCAGCGTAGCCTCCTCCGCAGAGACCCAGTACTTC
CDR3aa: CASSVASSAETQYF

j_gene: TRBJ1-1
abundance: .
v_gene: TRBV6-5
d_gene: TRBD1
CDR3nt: TGTGCCAGCAGTCCCCGGGACAGGGGACTAGGGACTGAAGCTTTCTTT
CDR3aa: CASSPRDRGLGTEAFF

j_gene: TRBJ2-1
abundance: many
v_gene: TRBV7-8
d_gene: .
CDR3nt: TGTGCCAGCAGCCCCTGGATCCATCTGGTAAATGAGCAGTTCTTC
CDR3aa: CASSPWIHLVNEQFF

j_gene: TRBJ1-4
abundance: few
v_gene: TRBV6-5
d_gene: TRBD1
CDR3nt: TGTGCCAGCAGACGGACAGGCGGGGAAAAACTGTTTTTT
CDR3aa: CASRRTGGEKLFF

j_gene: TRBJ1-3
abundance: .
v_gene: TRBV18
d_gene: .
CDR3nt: TGTGCCAGCTCCATAGCCGACCCCTCTGGAAACACCATATATTTT
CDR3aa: CASSIADPSGNTIYF

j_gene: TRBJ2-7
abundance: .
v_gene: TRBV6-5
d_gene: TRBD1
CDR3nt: TGTGCCAGCACTCGAGGACAGGGAACCTACGAGCAGTACTTC
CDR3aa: CASTRGQGTYEQYF

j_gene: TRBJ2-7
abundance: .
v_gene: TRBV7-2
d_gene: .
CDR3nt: TGTGCCAGCAGCTTTAATAGCGCCTTAGCCTACGAGCAGTACTTC
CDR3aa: CASSFNSALAYEQYF

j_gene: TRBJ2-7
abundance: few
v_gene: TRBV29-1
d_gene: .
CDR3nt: TGCAGCGTCATCCGGGACTTCCCCTACGAGCAGTACTTC
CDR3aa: CSVIRDFPYEQYF

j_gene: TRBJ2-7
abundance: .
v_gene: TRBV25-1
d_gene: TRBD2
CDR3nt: TGTGCCAGCAGTGAATGGCCTAGCGGGAGGACTCACTACGAGCAGTACTTC
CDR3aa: CASSEWPSGRTHYEQYF

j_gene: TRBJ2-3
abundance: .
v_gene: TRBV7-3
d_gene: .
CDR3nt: TGTGCCAGCAGCTCCGGGTTAGCCCTAGGCACAGATACGCAGTATTTT
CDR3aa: CASSSGLALGTDTQYF

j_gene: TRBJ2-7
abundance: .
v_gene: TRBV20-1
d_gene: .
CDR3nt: TGCAGTGCTAGAGAAGGGTACGAGCAGTACTTC
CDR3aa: CSAREGYEQYF

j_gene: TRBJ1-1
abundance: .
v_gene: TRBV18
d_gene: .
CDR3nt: TGTGCCAGCTCGCGGGAGCGGGGAACTGAAGCTTTCTTT
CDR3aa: CASSRERGTEAFF

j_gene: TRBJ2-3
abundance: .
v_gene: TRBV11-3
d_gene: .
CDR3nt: TGTGCCAGCAGCGCGGCTAACACAGATACGCAGTATTTT
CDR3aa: CASSAANTDTQYF

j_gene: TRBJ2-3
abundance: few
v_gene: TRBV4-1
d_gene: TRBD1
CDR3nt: TGCGCCAGCAGCCGGACCCGACAGGGTGGGGGCACAGATACGCAGTATTTT
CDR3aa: CASSRTRQGGGTDTQYF

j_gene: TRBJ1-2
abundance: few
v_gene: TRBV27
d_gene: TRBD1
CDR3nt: TGTGCCAGCAGCTTGGGACAGCACTATGGCTACACCTTC
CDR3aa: CASSLGQHYGYTF

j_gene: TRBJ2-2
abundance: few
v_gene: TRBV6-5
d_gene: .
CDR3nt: TGTGCCAGCAGTTACCGGGGTAACAGATACACCGGGGAGCTGTTTTTT
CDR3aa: CASSYRGNRYTGELFF

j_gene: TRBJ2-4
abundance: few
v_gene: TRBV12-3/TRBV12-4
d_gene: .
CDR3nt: TGTGCCAGCAGTTTGTCTGTGTGGGAAAGAAACATTCAGTACTTC
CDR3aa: CASSLSVWERNIQYF